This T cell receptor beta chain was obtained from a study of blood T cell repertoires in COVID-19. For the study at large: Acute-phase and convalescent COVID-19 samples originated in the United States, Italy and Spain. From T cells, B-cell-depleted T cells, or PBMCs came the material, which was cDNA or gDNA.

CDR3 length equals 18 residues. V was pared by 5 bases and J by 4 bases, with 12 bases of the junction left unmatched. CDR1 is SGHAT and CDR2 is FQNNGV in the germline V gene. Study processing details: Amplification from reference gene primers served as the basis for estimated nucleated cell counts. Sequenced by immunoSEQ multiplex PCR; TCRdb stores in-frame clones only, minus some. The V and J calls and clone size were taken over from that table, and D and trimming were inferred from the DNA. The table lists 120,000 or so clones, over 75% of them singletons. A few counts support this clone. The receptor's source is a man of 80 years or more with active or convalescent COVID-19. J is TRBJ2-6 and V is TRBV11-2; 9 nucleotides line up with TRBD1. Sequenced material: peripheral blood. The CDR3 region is CASSRYPLQGAGANVLTF. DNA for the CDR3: TGTGCCAGCAGCCGCTACCCCCTACAGGGGGCCGGGGCCAACGTCCTGACTTTC.